This passage covers 16 T cell receptor beta chains from one sample sequenced in a study of cytomegalovirus exposure and HLA in healthy donors. With 60 Vbeta and 13 Jbeta primers, the PCR was carried out. Repertoires were generated with immunoSEQ multiplex PCR, while TCRdb's copy carries only in-frame clones and drops some. The sample has about 210,000 clones; 65% to 90% are singletons. The sample comprised PBMCs. The receptors shown here come from a woman aged 25-40 years in good health and CMV-seronegative.

The rearrangement uses TRBV27 and TRBJ2-1; tentative D call: TRBD2 (5 bases). Germline V gene data show CDR1 as MNHEY and CDR2 as SMNVEV (reference sequence). The germline V and J ends were trimmed by 3 bases and 4 bases, with 7 bases remaining between them. CDR3 length: 13 amino acids. The CDR3 nucleotides are TGTGCCAGCAGTTTCGGGGAGTACAATGAGCAGTTCTTC. It is translated as CASSFGEYNEQFF.

J is TRBJ2-5 and V is TRBV5-5, with 13 bases identical to TRBD2. The CDR3 length is 16 residues. Germline CDR1 SGHKS, CDR2 YYEKEE (reference sequence). Trimming cost V 4 bases and J 4 bases; bases outside gene matches: 7. The CDR3 DNA sequence: TGTGCCAGCAGCGGAGGACTAGCGGGAGTCGTAGAGACCCAGTACTTC. Residues: CASSGGLAGVVETQYF.

The rearrangement joins TRBV6-5 to TRBJ2-7; 9 bases align to TRBD2. Germline-derived CDR1 and CDR2 are MNHEY and SVGAGI. The V gene end was trimmed by 0 bases and the J gene end by 1 base; junction bases not matched to a gene: 1. The CDR3 covers 15 residues. The CDR3 spells CASSYSREGSYEQYF. The CDR3 DNA sequence: TGTGCCAGCAGTTACTCGCGGGAGGGATCCTACGAGCAGTACTTC.

The chain joins TRBV28 to TRBJ1-2, with 8 bases matching TRBD1. The CDR3 extends over 13 amino acids. The V and J ends lost 6 bases and 3 bases, in that order; junction bases with no gene match: 3. Germline V gene sequence: CDR1 MDHEN, CDR2 SYDVKM. CDR3 DNA sequence: TGTGCCAGCAGGGCAGGGGGCGACTATGGCTACACCTTC. It is translated as CASRAGGDYGYTF.

The chain employs TRBV11-2 and TRBJ2-7, with TRBD2 matching 10 bases. Per the germline V gene, CDR1 is SGHAT and CDR2 is FQNNGV. J lost 4 bases, V lost 1 base, and 1 base had no gene match. The CDR3 spans 14 residues. The CDR3 sequence: CASSLASGRYEQYF. DNA for the CDR3: TGTGCCAGCAGCTTAGCTAGCGGGAGATACGAGCAGTACTTC.

The rearrangement joins TRBV29-1 to TRBJ2-6; TRBD2 matches at 7 bases. From germline, CDR1 is SQVTM and CDR2 ANQGSEA. This CDR3 has 13 residues. V was pared by 8 bases and J by 2 bases, with 3 bases of the junction left unmatched. CDR3 nucleotide sequence: TGCAGCATTGGGGGGGCTGGGGCCAACGTCCTGACTTTC. It specifies CSIGGAGANVLTF.

This chain joins TRBV5-4 and TRBJ2-7; D gene uncertain. Germline CDR1 and CDR2: SGHNT and YYREEE (reference sequence). V lost 4 bases and J lost 0, with 8 bases in between. CDR3 length equals 13 residues. CDR3 loop: CASSPRGSYEQYF. CDR3 DNA: TGTGCCAGCAGCCCCCGCGGCTCCTACGAGCAGTACTTC.

The chain is built from TRBV6-6 and TRBJ2-7; the D is unclear. Trimming shortened V by 0 bases and J by 3 bases, and 9 bases separated the two germline ends. Looked up from germline, CDR1 is MNHNY and CDR2 is SVGAGI (reference sequence). This CDR3 spans 14 amino acids. The CDR3 spells CASSYSPEIYEQYF. The CDR3 region has the DNA TGTGCCAGCAGTTACTCGCCCGAGATCTACGAGCAGTACTTC.

The gene calls are TRBV5-4 and TRBJ1-1; 8 bases are a match to TRBD1. Germline CDR1 SGHNT, CDR2 YYREEE (reference sequence). CDR3 length equals 17 residues. The V segment lost 4 bases and the J segment 4 bases; nucleotides outside the gene matches: 15. CDR3 coding DNA: TGTGCCAGCAGCCCGGGGACAGGCATCGATGGTCGCACTGAAGCTTTCTTT. Translating gives CASSPGTGIDGRTEAFF.

V is TRBV28 and J is TRBJ1-5, with 9 bases fitting TRBD1. The germline V gene has CDR1 MDHEN and CDR2 SYDVKM. The CDR3 covers 16 residues. With 3 bases clipped from V and 1 base from J, the junction kept 4 bases outside the gene matches. CDR3 nucleotides: TGTGCCAGCAGTTTCCCACAGGGGGCAAGCAATCAGCCCCAGCATTTT. It codes for CASSFPQGASNQPQHF.

The CDR3, as DNA: TGTGCCAGCAGCTCCTATTATTCTAGCACAGATACGCAGTATTTT. Amino acids: CASSSYYSSTDTQYF. This chain joins TRBV6-1 and TRBJ2-3; D gene ambiguous. With 6 bases removed from V and 0 bases from J, the gap between germline ends came to 13 bases. Germline V gene sequence: CDR1 MNHNS, CDR2 SASEGT. The CDR3 sequence is 15 residues long.

This chain links TRBV7-2 with TRBJ2-7, with 8 bases fitting TRBD2. This CDR3 spans 15 amino acids. The ends lost 3 bases at V and 7 bases at J; junction bases unmatched: 11. The germline V gene encodes CDR1 SGHTA and CDR2 FQGNSA. The CDR3 protein is CASSLASGSSGEQYF. The CDR3 DNA sequence: TGTGCCAGCAGCTTGGCTAGCGGGTCTTCTGGGGAGCAGTACTTC. The full variable domain, its missing parts supplied by reference TRBV7-2 and TRBJ2-7, is GAGVSQSPSNKVTEKGKDVELRCDPISGHTALYWYRQSLGQGLEFLIYFQGNSAPDKSGLPSDRFSAERTGGSVSTLTIQRTQQEDSAVYLCASSLASGSSGEQYFGPGTRLTVT.

This clone has more than one count but fewer than ten. The chain has TRBV6-5 and TRBJ1-5; TRBD1 agrees at 9 bases. CDR3 length equals 13 residues. The trim removed 7 bases at V and 5 bases at J, leaving 3 bases unmatched. The germline V gene encodes CDR1 MNHEY and CDR2 SVGAGI. CDR3 sequence reads: CASIDRGYQPQHF. CDR3 DNA sequence: TGTGCCAGCATTGACAGGGGGTATCAGCCCCAGCATTTT.

The rearrangement joins TRBV18 to TRBJ2-7; D remains ambiguous. This CDR3 has 13 residues. The V end was cut by 8 bases, the J end by 2 bases, with 13 bases between. Germline CDR1 and CDR2: KGHSH and LQKENI. CDR3 bases: TGTGCCAGCGCACACGCCACGGCCTACGAGCAGTACTTC. Encoded protein: CASAHATAYEQYF.

This clone appeared once. The chain is built from TRBV7-8 and TRBJ2-1, with TRBD2 identical over 10 bases. This CDR3 has 16 residues. The germline gives CDR1 SGHVS, CDR2 FQNEAQ. Unmatched junction bases numbered 5, after V lost 5 bases and J lost 1 base. CDR3 bases: TGTGCCAGCAGCCCCGGACTAGCGGCATCCTACAATGAGCAGTTCTTC. This codes for CASSPGLAASYNEQFF.

The chain couples TRBV6-6 to TRBJ2-1; TRBD2 matches 8 bases. The CDR3 loop spans 15 amino acids. Germline V gives CDR1 MNHNY, CDR2 SVGAGI (reference sequence). The V segment lost 5 bases and the J segment 5 bases; nucleotides outside the gene matches: 8. DNA of the CDR3: TGTGCCAGCAGTGTGCAACTAGCGGTTAACAATGAGCAGTTCTTC. Translation gives CASSVQLAVNNEQFF.